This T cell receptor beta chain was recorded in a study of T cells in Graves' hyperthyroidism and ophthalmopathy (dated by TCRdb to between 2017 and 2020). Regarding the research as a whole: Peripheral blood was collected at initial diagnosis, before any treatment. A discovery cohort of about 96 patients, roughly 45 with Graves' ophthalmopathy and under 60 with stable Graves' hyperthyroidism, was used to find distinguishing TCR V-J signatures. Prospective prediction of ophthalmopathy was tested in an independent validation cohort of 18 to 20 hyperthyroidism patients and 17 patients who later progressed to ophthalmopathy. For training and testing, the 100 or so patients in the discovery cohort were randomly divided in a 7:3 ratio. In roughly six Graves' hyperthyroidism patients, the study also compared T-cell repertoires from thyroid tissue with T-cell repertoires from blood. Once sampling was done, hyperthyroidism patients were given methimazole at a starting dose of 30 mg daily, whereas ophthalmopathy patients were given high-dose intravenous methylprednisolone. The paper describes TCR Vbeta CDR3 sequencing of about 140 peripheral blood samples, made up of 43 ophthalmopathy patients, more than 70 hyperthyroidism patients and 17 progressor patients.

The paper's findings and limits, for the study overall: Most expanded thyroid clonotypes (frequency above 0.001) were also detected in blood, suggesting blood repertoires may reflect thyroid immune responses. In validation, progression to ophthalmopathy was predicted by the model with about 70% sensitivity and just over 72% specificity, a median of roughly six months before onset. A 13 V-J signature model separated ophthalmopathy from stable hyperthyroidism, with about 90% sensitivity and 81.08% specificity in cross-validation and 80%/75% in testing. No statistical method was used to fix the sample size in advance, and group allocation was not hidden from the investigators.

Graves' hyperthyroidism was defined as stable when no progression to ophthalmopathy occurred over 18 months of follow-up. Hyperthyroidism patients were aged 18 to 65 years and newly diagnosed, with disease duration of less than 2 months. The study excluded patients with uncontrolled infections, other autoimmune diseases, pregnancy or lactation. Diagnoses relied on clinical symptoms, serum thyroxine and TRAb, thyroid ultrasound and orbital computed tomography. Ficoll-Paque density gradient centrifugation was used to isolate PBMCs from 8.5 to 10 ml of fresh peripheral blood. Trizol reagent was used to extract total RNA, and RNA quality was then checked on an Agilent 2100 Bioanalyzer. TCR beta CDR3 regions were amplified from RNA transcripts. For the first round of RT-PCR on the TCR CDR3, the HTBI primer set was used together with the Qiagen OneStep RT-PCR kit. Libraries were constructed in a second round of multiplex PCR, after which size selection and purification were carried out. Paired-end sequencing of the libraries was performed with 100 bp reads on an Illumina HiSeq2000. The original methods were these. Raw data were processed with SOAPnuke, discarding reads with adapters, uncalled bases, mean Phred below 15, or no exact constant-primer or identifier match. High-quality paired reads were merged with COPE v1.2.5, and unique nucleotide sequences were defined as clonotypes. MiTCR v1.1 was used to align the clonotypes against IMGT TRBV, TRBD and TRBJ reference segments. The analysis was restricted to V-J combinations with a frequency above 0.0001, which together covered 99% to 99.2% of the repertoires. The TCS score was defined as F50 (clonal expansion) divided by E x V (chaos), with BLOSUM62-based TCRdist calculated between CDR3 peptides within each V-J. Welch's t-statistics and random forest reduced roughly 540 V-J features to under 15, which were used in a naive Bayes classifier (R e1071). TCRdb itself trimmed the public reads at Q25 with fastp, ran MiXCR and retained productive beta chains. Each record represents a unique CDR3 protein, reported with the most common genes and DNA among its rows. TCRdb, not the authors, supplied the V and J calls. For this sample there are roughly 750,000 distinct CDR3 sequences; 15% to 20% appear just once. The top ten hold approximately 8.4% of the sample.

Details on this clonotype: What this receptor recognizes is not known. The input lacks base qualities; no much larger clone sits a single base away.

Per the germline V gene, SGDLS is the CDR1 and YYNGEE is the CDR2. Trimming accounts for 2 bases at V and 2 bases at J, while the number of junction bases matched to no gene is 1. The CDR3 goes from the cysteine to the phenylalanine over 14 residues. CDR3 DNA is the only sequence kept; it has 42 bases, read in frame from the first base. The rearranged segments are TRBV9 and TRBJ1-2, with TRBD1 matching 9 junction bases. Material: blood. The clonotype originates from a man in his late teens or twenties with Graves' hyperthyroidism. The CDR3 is CASSVGTGNYGYTF. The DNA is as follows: TGTGCCAGCAGCGTCGGGACAGGGAACTATGGCTACACCTTC.